The 20 T cell receptor beta chains below come from one sample, sequenced in a study of blood T cell repertoires in COVID-19. TCRdb keeps only in-frame clones here, not all; method: immunoSEQ multiplex PCR. This sample has just under 85,000 clones, with around 83% found just once. The material sequenced was peripheral blood. The receptors derive from a woman in her sixties with acute or convalescent COVID-19.

The gene calls are TRBV9 and TRBJ2-5; TRBD2 agrees at 9 bases. Germline CDR1 is SGDLS and CDR2 is YYNGEE. V was pared by 0 bases and J by 5 bases, with 5 bases of the junction left unmatched. The CDR3 runs to 15 residues. The CDR3 region is CASSVAVAGEETQYF. The DNA of the CDR3 is TGTGCCAGCAGCGTAGCTGTAGCGGGGGAGGAGACCCAGTACTTC.

The rearrangement uses TRBV6-2 or TRBV6-3 and TRBJ2-5; 9 nucleotides line up with TRBD1. This CDR3 region has 15 residues. V was clipped by 5 bases and J by 4 bases; unmatched bases: 8. From germline, CDR1 is MNHEY and CDR2 SVGEGT. In nucleotides, the CDR3 is TGTGCCAGCAGTCGACAGGGGGTGGTTTTAGAGACCCAGTACTTC. It translates to CASSRQGVVLETQYF.

This clone was found once. The chain employs TRBV27 and TRBJ1-2; the match to TRBD1 covers 7 bases. This CDR3 has 20 amino acids. J was trimmed by 2 bases and V by 4 bases; bases with no gene match: 22. Per the germline V gene, CDR1 is MNHEY and CDR2 is SMNVEV (reference sequence). CDR3 sequence (DNA): TGTGCCAGCAGTTCCCTAGGAGAGGGGGCGTCCCAAGACCCGAACTATGGCTACACCTTC. This gives the protein CASSSLGEGASQDPNYGYTF.

The chain couples TRBV11-2 to TRBJ2-7; perhaps TRBD2 as D (6 bases). Germline assignment: CDR1 SGHAT and CDR2 FQNNGV. CDR3 length: 14 residues. The V and J ends lost 0 bases and 2 bases respectively, with 8 bases between them. The CDR3 nucleotides are TGTGCCAGCAGCTTAGAGCGGGGCCCCTACGAGCAGTACTTC. Its translation: CASSLERGPYEQYF.

This clone was recorded only once. CDR3 coding DNA: TGTGCCAGCAGCTTGGAAGGGAGCAGCTACGAGCAGTACTTC. Protein sequence: CASSLEGSSYEQYF. The chain recombines TRBV5-4 with TRBJ2-7; tentative D call: TRBD2 (5 bases). V was cut by 0 bases and J by 3 bases, with 10 bases left in between. CDR1 SGHNT and CDR2 YYREEE come from the germline V gene (reference sequence). The length of the CDR3 is 14 residues.

A word on this clone: At one of its ends the junction is not consistent with the germline gene, which may arise from a read error. The chain recombines TRBV2 with TRBJ1-4; 12 nucleotides line up with TRBD1. The CDR3 has 17 residues. The V gene's germline CDR1 is SNHLY and CDR2 FYNNEI. The CDR3 nucleotides read TGTGCCACCAGTCGGGACAGGGGGCCAGGGGGTAATGAAAAACTGTTTTTT. Translation: CATSRDRGPGGNEKLFF. Based on the CDR3 plus reference TRBV2 and TRBJ1-4, the full variable domain is EPEVTQTPSHQVTQMGQEVILRCVPISNHLYFYWYRQILGQKVEFLVSFYNNEISEKSEIFDDQFSVERPDGSNFTLKIRSTKLEDSAMYFCATSRDRGPGGNEKLFFGSGTQLSVL.

V usage is TRBV7-9 and J usage is TRBJ1-1; D not certain. The CDR3 has 16 amino acids. The germline gives CDR1 SEHNR, CDR2 FQNEAQ (reference sequence). Trimming pared 5 bases from V and 4 bases from J, leaving 20 bases between. CDR3 bases: TGTGCCAGCAGCCAACAAGACTTGGTTTTTGGCACTGAAGCTTTCTTT. It encodes CASSQQDLVFGTEAFF. Variable domain in full (rest from reference TRBV7-9 and TRBJ1-1): DTGVSQNPRHKITKRGQNVTFRCDPISEHNRLYWYRQTLGQGPEFLTYFQNEAQLEKSRLLSDRFSAERPKGSFSTLEIQRTEQGDSAMYLCASSQQDLVFGTEAFFGQGTRLTVV.

J is TRBJ2-1 and V is TRBV7-8; 7 nucleotides agree with TRBD1. The CDR3 length is 13 residues. The trim removed 3 bases at V and 4 bases at J, leaving 0 bases unmatched. The germline V gene encodes CDR1 SGHVS and CDR2 FQNEAQ. CDR3 region: CASSLGQYNEQFF. CDR3 DNA: TGTGCCAGCAGCTTGGGACAGTACAATGAGCAGTTCTTC.

The V call is TRBV24-1, the J call TRBJ1-1; the D is unclear. This CDR3 has 15 residues. Trimming shortened V by 4 bases and J by 2 bases, and 13 bases separated the two germline ends. CDR1 is KGHDR and CDR2 is SFDVKD in the germline V gene. CDR3: CATSDPRAGNTEAFF. CDR3 nucleotides: TGTGCCACCAGTGACCCGCGGGCCGGAAACACTGAAGCTTTCTTT.

This clone was recorded only once. The chain couples TRBV18 to TRBJ1-5, with TRBD1 matching over 10 bases. The CDR3 is made up of 17 amino acids. V was clipped by 1 base and J by 5 bases; unmatched bases: 8. Germline CDR1 KGHSH, CDR2 LQKENI. CDR3 amino acids: CASSPQNGQGGDQPQHF. CDR3 in DNA: TGTGCCAGCTCACCACAGAATGGACAGGGGGGAGATCAGCCCCAGCATTTT. The full variable domain, in which reference TRBV18 and TRBJ1-5 provide the parts outside the CDR3, is NAGVMQNPRHLVRRRGQEARLRCSPMKGHSHVYWYRQLPEEGLKFMVYLQKENIIDESGMPKERFSAEFPKEGPSILRIQQVVRGDSAAYFCASSPQNGQGGDQPQHFGDGTRLSIL.

The chain recombines TRBV12-3 or TRBV12-4 with TRBJ1-1; no firm D call. V was cut by 1 base and J by 10 bases, with 10 bases left in between. The length of the CDR3 is 12 residues. DNA for the CDR3: TGTGCCAGCAGTTTAGTCGGGAATAGAGCTTTCTTT. Protein product: CASSLVGNRAFF.

This rearrangement joins TRBV5-5 to TRBJ1-1, with 7 bases matching TRBD1. Per the germline V gene, CDR1 is SGHKS and CDR2 is YYEKEE (reference sequence). The CDR3 extends over 14 amino acids. Trimming took 4 bases from V and 2 from J; bases not matched to a gene: 5. DNA for the CDR3: TGTGCCAGCAGCCCGACAGGGCGAAACACTGAAGCTTTCTTT. Translated: CASSPTGRNTEAFF.

This clone has a single count. The chain links TRBV6-5 to TRBJ1-6, with D maybe TRBD1 (6 bases). The CDR3 length is 13 residues. V dropped 6 bases and J dropped 9 bases, with 12 bases sitting between them. Germline V lookup: CDR1 MNHEY, CDR2 SVGAGI. The CDR3 DNA follows: TGTGCCAGCAGGGGGACACCGAGTTCACCCCTCCACTTT. It yields the protein CASRGTPSSPLHF.

This clone is a singleton in its sample. The chain carries TRBV7-9 and TRBJ1-1; D unclear. With 1 base removed from V and 6 bases from J, the gap between germline ends came to 9 bases. Per the germline V gene, CDR1 is SEHNR and CDR2 is FQNEAQ (reference sequence). There are 13 residues in the CDR3. The CDR3 DNA is TGTGCCAGCAGCTTAGTGGCGGTGGCTGAAGCTTTCTTT. This translates into CASSLVAVAEAFF.

The V and J genes are TRBV29-1 and TRBJ1-6; TRBD1 matches at 7 bases. The junction had 3 bases not matched to a gene; V was cut back by 6 bases and J by 4 bases. Germline assignment: CDR1 SQVTM and CDR2 ANQGSEA. The CDR3 has 13 residues. CDR3: CSVTQGYNSPLHF. DNA of the CDR3: TGCAGCGTAACACAGGGGTATAATTCACCCCTCCACTTT.

The rearrangement uses TRBV11-2 and TRBJ1-3, with D uncertain. Germline V gene sequence: CDR1 SGHAT, CDR2 FQNNGV. The CDR3 has 12 residues. The V and J ends lost 11 bases and 0 bases respectively, with 8 bases between them. In DNA form, the CDR3 reads TGTGCCGTGTCCGTCTCTGGAAACACCATATATTTT. It is translated as CAVSVSGNTIYF.

The gene calls are TRBV3-1 (or the pseudogene TRBV3-2) and TRBJ1-1; D uncertain. Germline CDR1 is LGHDT and CDR2 is YNNKEL (reference sequence). The length of the CDR3 is 14 residues. Trimming removed 4 bases at V and 0 bases at J, with 9 bases between. The CDR3 nucleotides are TGTGCCAGCAGCCCTGTCGGAGTGAACACTGAAGCTTTCTTT. Translated, it gives CASSPVGVNTEAFF.

J is TRBJ1-2 and V is TRBV29-1; maybe TRBD1 (5 bases). The CDR3 is 12 amino acids. The V end lost 7 bases, the J end lost 8 bases, and 17 bases lay between the germline ends. The germline CDR1 and CDR2 sequences are SQVTM and ANQGSEA. The CDR3 protein is CSAIQDLEGYTF. CDR3 nucleotide sequence: TGCAGCGCCATACAGGATCTTGAAGGCTACACCTTC.

This clone was counted only a few times. This rearrangement joins TRBV7-2 to TRBJ1-1; possible D gene TRBD1, 6 bases. The CDR3 extends over 14 amino acids. The V gene's germline CDR1 is SGHTA and CDR2 FQGNSA. Trimming stripped 1 base from V and 7 bases from J, with 13 bases between. CDR3 nucleotide sequence: TGTGCCAGCAGCTTAGTAAAGGGGGTAGGTGAAGCTTTCTTT. Residues: CASSLVKGVGEAFF.

V and J are TRBV13 and TRBJ2-7, with 11 bases fitting TRBD2. Germline V lookup: CDR1 PRHDT, CDR2 FYEKMQ (reference sequence). This CDR3 has 16 amino acids. J gave up 2 bases and V 5 bases, and 8 bases lay outside the gene matches. The CDR3 nucleotides read TGTGCCAGCAGCAGACCCGGGACTAGCGGAACCTACGAGCAGTACTTC. Translating gives CASSRPGTSGTYEQYF.